This T cell receptor (beta chain) was identified during a study of regulatory T cells in long-lasting Graves disease. CDR1 and CDR2 from the germline V gene are GTSNPN and SVGIG (reference sequence). V lost 3 bases, J lost 3 bases, and 9 bases lay in between. The CDR3 has 12 amino acids. Sample time point: newly diagnosed GD, antithyroid drugs for less than 3 months. From RNA extracted from PBMCs, the TCR library was made. Through Arm-PCR of CDR3 regions and iRepertoire HTBI primers, TCR beta libraries were built. Each CDR3 protein gets one entry after TCRdb re-called the multiplex PCR reads with MiXCR. The table shows 400,000 to 500,000 distinct CDR3 sequences, with roughly 15% occurring only once. These same records also appear under a second study, on T cells in Graves' hyperthyroidism and ophthalmopathy.

The sample in question was peripheral blood mononuclear cells (PBMCs), obtained at new diagnosis, from a patient treated with antithyroid drugs. This chain links TRBV30 with TRBJ2-7; D is ambiguous. This sequence was found in a young woman with Graves disease. CDR3 bases: TGTGCCTGGAGCGGTACTGACTACGAGCAGTACTTC. Translated, it gives CAWSGTDYEQYF.